The T cell receptor (beta chain) under discussion was sequenced for a study of regulatory T cells in long-lasting Graves disease. Construction of TCR beta libraries relied on iRepertoire HTBI primers and on Arm-PCR targeting CDR3 regions. Using its own MiXCR run on the multiplex PCR reads, TCRdb lists one record per CDR3 protein. The sample has roughly 320,000 distinct CDR3 sequences, 16% seen once. The time point denotes: newly diagnosed GD, antithyroid drugs for less than 3 months. RNA from PBMCs was the source of the TCR library. This clonotype was counted at least ten times. The CDR3 totals 11 residues. Germline V gene sequence: CDR1 LGHNT, CDR2 FRNRAP. J lost 12 bases, V lost 6 bases, and 5 bases had no gene match. This same sample was also part of a study on T cells in Graves' hyperthyroidism and ophthalmopathy.

The chain uses TRBV12-5 and TRBJ2-1; TRBD2 aligns across 7 bases. The sequence was obtained from a middle-aged man with Graves disease. Specimen: peripheral blood mononuclear cells (PBMCs), collected at new diagnosis, from a patient treated with antithyroid drugs. CDR3 in DNA: TGTGCTAGTGGAGGGACTATCGGGCAGTTCTTC. It yields the protein CASGGTIGQFF.